A single sample is the source of the 22 T cell receptor beta chains below, sequenced in a study of shared T cell receptors in the human thymus (dated by TCRdb to the early 2020s). The library was built by means of the immunoSEQ multiplex PCR assay. Entries here come from immuneACCESS through TCRdb and include only in-frame sequences with V and J called. Some clones fail to appear in such tables; in the studies checked, an unresolved V gene covers under half of the shortfall, and the cause of the remainder is unknown. Across this sample there are 640,000 or so clones, with about 90% seen only once. More than 0.009% of the sample lies in the top ten. These sequences were also reported in another study, on human thymus T cells.

What was sequenced was thymocytes. Source of these receptors: a boy younger than two with a congenital heart defect. Donor details come from another sample of the same person, matched by shared clones.

The chain joins TRBV9 to TRBJ1-1; D might be TRBD1 (5 bases). The germline V gene has CDR1 SGDLS and CDR2 YYNGEE. The V end was cut by 0 bases, the J end by 1 base, with 7 bases between. CDR3 length: 14 residues. In DNA form, the CDR3 reads TGTGCCAGCAGCGTAGGACAGAAGAACACTGAAGCTTTCTTT. The encoded protein is CASSVGQKNTEAFF. Full variable domain (missing parts from reference TRBV9 and TRBJ1-1): DSGVTQTPKHLITATGQRVTLRCSPRSGDLSVYWYQQSLDQGLQFLIQYYNGEERAKGNILERFSAQQFPDLHSELNLSSLELGDSALYFCASSVGQKNTEAFFGQGTRLTVV.

The chain carries TRBV9 and TRBJ2-3; 10 nucleotides agree with TRBD2. The CDR3 has 18 residues. From germline, CDR1 is SGDLS and CDR2 YYNGEE. After removal of 4 bases from V and 3 bases from J, the junction contained 14 bases not matched to a gene. CDR3 residues: CASSPEELAGFSTDTQYF. The DNA for the CDR3 is TGTGCCAGCAGCCCCGAGGAACTAGCGGGGTTTAGTACAGATACGCAGTATTTT. Together with reference TRBV9 and TRBJ2-3, the CDR3 gives the full variable domain: DSGVTQTPKHLITATGQRVTLRCSPRSGDLSVYWYQQSLDQGLQFLIQYYNGEERAKGNILERFSAQQFPDLHSELNLSSLELGDSALYFCASSPEELAGFSTDTQYFGPGTRLTVL.

The V gene is TRBV4-3, the J gene TRBJ2-1, with 9 bases matching TRBD1. CDR1 is LGHNA, CDR2 YSLEER, per germline. With 2 bases clipped from V and 5 bases from J, the junction kept 13 bases outside the gene matches. This CDR3 has 18 residues. This chain's CDR3 is CASSQFFLGQGKNNEQFF. The DNA for the CDR3 is TGCGCCAGCAGCCAATTTTTTTTGGGACAGGGAAAGAACAATGAGCAGTTCTTC.

This clone has a handful of counts. The rearrangement uses TRBV18 and TRBJ2-3; 8 nucleotides agree with TRBD2. The germline V gene encodes CDR1 KGHSH and CDR2 LQKENI. This CDR3 is 16 amino acids long. V shed 2 bases and J 4 bases; nucleotides not matched to a gene: 8. The CDR3 here is CASSPIVLAGADTQYF. As DNA, the CDR3 is TGTGCCAGCTCACCAATTGTGCTAGCGGGCGCAGATACGCAGTATTTT.

This clone was picked up one time. The CDR3 nucleotides are TGTGCCAGCAGTGAAGCGCTCAGACAGGGGAAAGAGACCCAGTACTTC. Translation gives CASSEALRQGKETQYF. The chain carries TRBV6-1 and TRBJ2-5; 8 bases match TRBD1. Germline assignment: CDR1 MNHNS and CDR2 SASEGT. V lost 0 bases to trimming and J lost 3 bases; unmatched junction nucleotides: 6. This CDR3 contains 16 residues.

CDR3 nucleotide sequence: TGTGCCAGCAGTCATGTCAGGGGTCAAGTCTATGGCTACACCTTC. This sequence encodes CASSHVRGQVYGYTF. The chain couples TRBV11-2 to TRBJ1-2; D possibly corresponds to TRBD1 (6 bases). This CDR3 has 15 residues. The V gene's germline CDR1 is SGHAT and CDR2 FQNNGV. V was clipped by 6 bases and J by 4 bases, with 18 bases between them. Filled out from reference TRBV11-2 and TRBJ1-2, the complete variable domain reads EAGVAQSPRYKIIEKRQSVAFWCNPISGHATLYWYQQILGQGPKLLIQFQNNGVVDDSQLPKDRFSAERLKGVDSTLKIQPAKLEDSAVYLCASSHVRGQVYGYTFGSGTRLTVV.

The chain is built from TRBV6-4 and TRBJ1-5, with a weak D call TRBD1 (5 bases). The V gene lost 2 bases and the J gene lost 4 bases, with 18 bases spanning the gap. The germline V gene encodes CDR1 MRHNA and CDR2 SNTAGT. CDR3 length equals 17 residues. This chain's CDR3 is CASSDGSDKSGNQPQHF. DNA for the CDR3: TGTGCCAGCAGTGACGGTTCGGACAAATCAGGGAATCAGCCCCAGCATTTT.

The chain recombines TRBV9 with TRBJ1-4, with 7 bases that match TRBD1. The V gene's germline CDR1 is SGDLS and CDR2 YYNGEE. The V segment lost 0 bases and the J segment 7 bases; nucleotides outside the gene matches: 6. The CDR3 spans 15 residues. The CDR3 region is CASSVGDRAGEKLFF. The CDR3 DNA sequence: TGTGCCAGCAGCGTAGGTGACAGGGCAGGTGAAAAACTGTTTTTT.

This clone was recorded only once. J is TRBJ1-1 and V is TRBV4-3; D ambiguous. The CDR3 has 15 residues. Per the germline V gene, CDR1 is LGHNA and CDR2 is YSLEER. The V gene lost 0 bases and the J gene lost 8 bases, with 16 bases spanning the gap. The CDR3 DNA sequence: TGCGCCAGCAGCCAAGATCTGCCCAGGAGGATAGAAGCTTTCTTT. Translating gives CASSQDLPRRIEAFF.

V usage is TRBV14 and J usage is TRBJ1-1; D perhaps matches TRBD1 (6 bases). V was shortened by 4 bases and J by 1 base, with 16 bases between the two germline ends. Per germline, CDR1 SGHDN and CDR2 FVKESK. This CDR3 has 16 residues. The CDR3 coding sequence is TGTGCCAGCAGCCCCTTATCAGGGGTCGGGAACACTGAAGCTTTCTTT. Amino acid sequence: CASSPLSGVGNTEAFF.

This clone was recorded only once. The genes are TRBV4-3 and TRBJ2-4; possibly TRBD1 for D (7 bases). Trimming shortened V by 0 bases and J by 4 bases, and 16 bases separated the two germline ends. The CDR3 spans 17 residues. Germline V gene data show CDR1 as LGHNA and CDR2 as YSLEER. The CDR3 sequence: CASSQDFESGGKNIQYF. CDR3 coding DNA: TGCGCCAGCAGCCAAGATTTTGAGTCAGGGGGGAAAAACATTCAGTACTTC.

This clone was counted once. The rearrangement uses TRBV5-6 and TRBJ2-7; D gene uncertain. The germline V and J ends were trimmed by 2 bases and 1 base, with 7 bases remaining between them. CDR3 size: 13 residues. Per the germline V gene, CDR1 is SGHDT and CDR2 is YYEEEE. Here the CDR3 reads CASSFDISYEQYF. CDR3 bases: TGTGCCAGCAGCTTTGACATATCCTACGAGCAGTACTTC.

The CDR3 DNA sequence: TGTGCCAGCAGCTTAGCGTACAGGGCTAATTCACCCCTCCACTTT. Protein sequence: CASSLAYRANSPLHF. The chain recombines TRBV7-8 with TRBJ1-6, with D possibly matching TRBD1 (6 bases). Trimming took 0 bases from V and 6 from J, leaving 9 bases between them. CDR1 SGHVS and CDR2 FQNEAQ come from the germline V gene. The CDR3 length is 15 residues.

The chain employs TRBV6-5 and TRBJ2-7, with 9 bases lining up with TRBD1. From germline, CDR1 is MNHEY and CDR2 SVGAGI. There are 16 residues in the CDR3. The V and J ends lost 0 bases and 3 bases, in that order; junction bases with no gene match: 6. In DNA, the CDR3 is TGTGCCAGCAGTTACTCCGTGCGGGACAGGGACTACGAGCAGTACTTC. Its protein product is CASSYSVRDRDYEQYF.

CDR3 nucleotide sequence: TGTGCCAGCTCACCAAAGAGACTTATTCTAGCGGGGGGGCCCGAAGAGACCCAGTACTTC. It translates to CASSPKRLILAGGPEETQYF. This chain connects TRBV18 to TRBJ2-5; 12 bases fit TRBD2. The CDR3 runs 20 residues. Trimming cost V 2 bases and J 3 bases; bases outside gene matches: 16. Germline V gives CDR1 KGHSH, CDR2 LQKENI.

The chain uses TRBV25-1 and TRBJ1-3; D is undetermined. Trimming left V 7 bases short and J 0 bases short, with 4 bases between. Germline values: CDR1 MGHDK, CDR2 SYGVNS. The CDR3 is 12 residues long. DNA of the CDR3: TGTGCCAGCACAGGCTCTGGAAACACCATATATTTT. Translating it yields CASTGSGNTIYF.

The chain recombines TRBV5-1 with TRBJ1-2, with TRBD1 as a possible D gene (6 bases). Deletions cut 4 bases from V and 4 bases from J, with 14 bases between. The CDR3 runs 14 residues. Germline assignment: CDR1 SGHRS and CDR2 YFSETQ. CDR3 sequence (DNA): TGCGCCAGCAGCCCCGAGGGAGGGGGCTATGGCTACACCTTC. Translated, it gives CASSPEGGGYGYTF.

A note on this clone: Other DNA sequences in the sample encode the same CDR3. This chain joins TRBV5-6 and TRBJ2-7, with D possibly being TRBD1 (6 bases). The germline V and J ends were trimmed by 4 bases and 6 bases, with 8 bases remaining between them. This CDR3 region has 11 residues. Germline V gives CDR1 SGHDT, CDR2 YYEEEE. The CDR3 protein is CASSLRGEQYF. In nucleotides, the CDR3 is TGTGCCAGCAGCCTCAGGGGCGAGCAGTACTTC.

In its sample, this clone was seen a few times. The chain joins TRBV15 to TRBJ1-3; possibly TRBD1 for D (5 bases). This CDR3 contains 16 residues. The V gene's germline CDR1 is LNHNV and CDR2 YYDKDF (reference sequence). The V and J ends lost 5 bases and 0 bases respectively, with 14 bases between them. The DNA for the CDR3 is TGTGCCACCAGCTCCCAGGGCCCTTACTCTGGAAACACCATATATTTT. This encodes CATSSQGPYSGNTIYF.

The chain uses TRBV25-1 and TRBJ1-1; TRBD1 agrees at 8 bases. The CDR3 extends over 15 amino acids. The V gene end was trimmed by 3 bases and the J gene end by 2 bases; junction bases not matched to a gene: 5. Germline CDR1 MGHDK, CDR2 SYGVNS. DNA of the CDR3: TGTGCCAGCAGTGACCACAGGGGGGATAACACTGAAGCTTTCTTT. This codes for CASSDHRGDNTEAFF.

This chain links TRBV18 with TRBJ1-1, with no clear D. CDR1 is KGHSH, CDR2 LQKENI, per germline. The ends were cut back, 2 bases at V and 7 bases at J, with 8 bases in the middle. The CDR3 spans 12 residues. Here the CDR3 DNA reads TGTGCCAGCTCACCAGAGGTCTATGAAGCTTTCTTT. Protein: CASSPEVYEAFF.

J is TRBJ2-3 and V is TRBV28; 7 nucleotides line up with TRBD2. The CDR3 has 15 residues. In germline, CDR1 is MDHEN, CDR2 SYDVKM. The ends lost 8 bases at V and 2 bases at J; junction bases unmatched: 10. This chain's CDR3 is CASGTGGMATDTQYF. The CDR3 DNA reads TGTGCCAGCGGGACGGGAGGCATGGCCACAGATACGCAGTATTTT. Complete variable domain (other parts from reference TRBV28 and TRBJ2-3): DVKVTQSSRYLVKRTGEKVFLECVQDMDHENMFWYRQDPGLGLRLIYFSYDVKMKEKGDIPEGYSVSREKKERFSLILESASTNQTSMYLCASGTGGMATDTQYFGPGTRLTVL.